This T cell receptor (beta chain) was identified during a study of glioma-infiltrating T cells after dendritic cell vaccination. Trimming took off 0 bases at V and 8 bases at J, with 14 bases between the two ends. The V gene's germline CDR1 is MNHEY and CDR2 SVGAGI. The CDR3 is 15 amino acids. The time point here: after dendritic cell vaccination, including at tumor progression/relapse. Sequenced by immunoSEQ multiplex PCR; TCRdb stores in-frame clones only, minus some. The sample lists 55,000 to 75,000 clones, roughly 80% seen once, with approximately 14% in the top ten. Specimen: blood, collected after dendritic cell vaccination. The chain joins TRBV6-5 to TRBJ2-1; D is possibly TRBD1 (6 bases). The TCR sequence derives from a human donor with glioblastoma. This chain's CDR3 is CASSYSGRGFDEQFF. The CDR3 DNA follows: TGTGCCAGCAGTTACTCGGGCAGGGGATTTGATGAGCAGTTCTTC.